Detailed here is one T cell receptor (beta chain). No antigen is known for it. V lost 3 bases, J lost 0 bases, and 12 bases lay in between. The length of the CDR3 is 16 residues. Germline V gene lookup returns CDR1 SGHTA and CDR2 FQGNSA. These data originate in a study of regulatory T cells in long-lasting Graves disease. Study-wide results and caveats: Study of thyroid tissue was not done, with only peripheral blood studied. With approximately 2,500 shared public clonotypes, persistent patients exceeded new patients, who shared 966. Segments TRBV28, TRBJ1-2 and TRBJ2-5 showed preferential usage in persistent disease.

HTBI primers from iRepertoire and Arm-PCR of CDR3 regions yielded the TCR beta libraries. TCRdb redid the calling of the multiplex PCR reads with MiXCR, one entry per CDR3 protein. The data contain some 420,000 distinct CDR3 sequences, 20% to 25% of them seen just once; the ten biggest clones take up less than 15%. As to time point: persistent/refractory GD, antithyroid drugs over 5 years with positive TRAb. RNA from PBMCs was the source of the TCR library. Enrollment of patients was through an endocrinology department in Xi'an, China. This TCR was sampled from a female donor with Graves disease. The chain combines TRBV7-2 with TRBJ1-3; D remains unclear. This specimen consisted of peripheral blood mononuclear cells (PBMCs), obtained when the disease was refractory, from a patient treated with antithyroid drugs. The CDR3 DNA is TGTGCCAGCAGCTTGGATAGCGGGAGCTCTGGAAACACCATATATTTT. It yields the protein CASSLDSGSSGNTIYF.